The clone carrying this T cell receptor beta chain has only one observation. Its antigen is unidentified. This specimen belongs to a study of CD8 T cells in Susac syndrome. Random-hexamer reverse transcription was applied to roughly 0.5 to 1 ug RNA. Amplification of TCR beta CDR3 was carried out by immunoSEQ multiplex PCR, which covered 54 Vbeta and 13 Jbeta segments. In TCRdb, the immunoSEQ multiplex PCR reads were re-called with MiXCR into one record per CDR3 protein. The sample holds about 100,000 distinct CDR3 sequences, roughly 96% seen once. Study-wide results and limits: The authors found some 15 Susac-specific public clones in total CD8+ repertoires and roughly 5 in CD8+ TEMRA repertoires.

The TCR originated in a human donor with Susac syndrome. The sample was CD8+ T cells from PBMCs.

The CDR3 region is CASSLVTAEETQYF. As DNA, the CDR3 is TGCGCCAGCAGCTTGGTTACGGCGGAAGAGACCCAGTACTTC. V gene TRBV5-1 combines with J gene TRBJ2-5; the D is unclear. This CDR3 contains 14 residues. Germline values: CDR1 SGHRS, CDR2 YFSETQ. Trimming cost V 0 bases and J 3 bases, with 9 bases left between them.